These 18 T cell receptor beta chains share one sample of origin, sequenced in a study of CDR3 diversity in severe acne. TCRdb re-called the PCR reads with MiXCR, one entry per CDR3 protein. Here the sample spans tens of thousands of distinct CDR3 sequences, less than 65% being singletons. The material sequenced was blood. These receptors were collected from a male donor with severe acne vulgaris.

As to this clonotype: A read error may explain this, as a much larger clone is one base away. The conserved phenylalanine or tryptophan normally closing the CDR3 is absent here, so this likely arose from a read error. The rearrangement links TRBV29-1 to TRBJ2-4; no clear D gene. This CDR3 has 13 amino acids. V lost 4 bases to trimming and J lost 5 bases, with 12 bases between them. Germline V gene data show CDR1 as SQVTM and CDR2 as ANQGSEA. The CDR3 protein is CSVAPGPENIQYL. The CDR3 DNA sequence: TGCAGCGTTGCTCCCGGGCCTGAAAACATTCAGTACCTC.

About this clonotype itself: The junction and the germline gene differ at one end; a read error may be behind it. V is TRBV10-3 and J is TRBJ2-5, with a possible D match to TRBD1 (6 bases). This CDR3 comprises 16 residues. Germline V gene data show CDR1 as ENHRY and CDR2 as SYGVKD. This CDR3 is CASSYSSAGAGETQYF. The CDR3 DNA reads TGTGCCAGCAGTTACTCTTCCGCAGGGGCAGGAGAGACCCAGTACTTC.

In regard to this clonotype: A much larger clone differs from this one at a single base, so this may be a read error. This chain joins TRBV19 and TRBJ2-1; 9 bases align to TRBD2. Germline values: CDR1 LNHDA, CDR2 SQIVND (reference sequence). The CDR3 runs to 15 residues. The CDR3 DNA reads as TGTGCCAGCGCTCCGGCGGGGGGGCCCAACAATAAGCAGTTCTTC. Amino acid sequence: CASAPAGGPNNKQFF.

CDR3 region: CASSLGLGKIYEQYV. CDR3 DNA sequence: TGTGCCAGCAGCCTAGGCTTAGGGAAGATCTACGAGCAGTACGTC. This rearrangement joins TRBV11-2 to TRBJ2-7; the D is unclear. V lost 5 bases and J lost 3, with 17 bases in between. Germline CDR1 SGHAT, CDR2 FQNNGV. The CDR3 is 15 amino acids.

This clonotype was found a few times. CDR3 coding DNA: TGTGCCAGCAGTAATAGCAGGAGGGACTACGAGCAGTACGTC. It is translated as CASSNSRRDYEQYV. The chain employs TRBV2 and TRBJ2-7; D may be TRBD2 (6 bases). Trimming pared 5 bases from V and 3 bases from J, leaving 14 bases between. The germline V gene encodes CDR1 SNHLY and CDR2 FYNNEI. The CDR3 sequence is 14 residues long.

The chain is built from TRBV19 and TRBJ2-1; D remains unclear. Trimming stripped 4 bases from V and 5 bases from J, with 6 bases between. CDR3 length: 12 residues. Germline V gives CDR1 LNHDA, CDR2 SQIVND (reference sequence). CDR3 amino acids: CASSKWDNEQFF. CDR3 coding DNA: TGTGCCAGTAGTAAGTGGGACAATGAGCAGTTCTTC.

This clonotype showed up just a few times. The rearrangement uses TRBV11-2 and TRBJ1-5; D is possibly TRBD1 (5 bases). The CDR3 is 16 residues long. Germline assignment: CDR1 SGHAT and CDR2 FQNNGV. V was clipped by 1 base and J by 6 bases, with 16 bases between them. In DNA form, the CDR3 reads TGTGCCAGCAGCTTAGCCGCAGGGATGGTAGGTCAGCCCCAGCATTTT. Protein sequence: CASSLAAGMVGQPQHF. The complete variable domain, with remaining parts taken from reference TRBV11-2 and TRBJ1-5, reads EAGVAQSPRYKIIEKRQSVAFWCNPISGHATLYWYQQILGQGPKLLIQFQNNGVVDDSQLPKDRFSAERLKGVDSTLKIQPAKLEDSAVYLCASSLAAGMVGQPQHFGDGTRLSIL.

This clonotype was counted many times. The gene calls are TRBV20-1 and TRBJ2-7; the D gene could be TRBD1 or TRBD2 (5 bases each). With 5 bases removed from V and 2 bases from J, the gap between germline ends came to 31 bases. CDR1 is DFQATT, CDR2 SNEGSKA, per germline (reference sequence). The CDR3 covers 19 residues. The CDR3 sequence is CSAGSGTLGPFEGPYEQYF. The DNA of the CDR3 is TGCAGTGCTGGTTCGGGGACCCTCGGTCCTTTTGAGGGGCCCTACGAGCAGTACTTC.

The V call is TRBV2, the J call TRBJ2-5; no clear D. Germline lookup yields CDR1 SNHLY and CDR2 FYNNEI. The CDR3 loop spans 14 amino acids. The germline V and J ends were trimmed by 1 base and 5 bases, with 11 bases remaining between them. The CDR3 reads CASSEVRLYETQYF. CDR3 nucleotide sequence: TGTGCCAGCAGTGAAGTCAGGTTGTACGAGACCCAGTACTTC.

There are a few counts of this clonotype. The V gene is TRBV27, the J gene TRBJ1-6; D call uncertain. Per the germline V gene, CDR1 is MNHEY and CDR2 is SMNVEV (reference sequence). The CDR3 length is 14 residues. The V end lost 7 bases, the J end lost 0 bases, and 7 bases lay between the germline ends. The CDR3 bases are TGTGCCAGCATGGGCATCTCCTATAATTCACCCCTCCACTTT. Its translation: CASMGISYNSPLHF.

This clonotype was picked up one time. A clone one base away is much larger, so this may be a read error. The chain has TRBV14 and TRBJ2-7, with D perhaps TRBD2 (7 bases). Trimming pared 4 bases from V and 3 bases from J, leaving 16 bases between. This CDR3 region has 15 residues. Germline V lookup: CDR1 SGHDN, CDR2 FVKESK. CDR3 amino acids: CASSLRTRGGYEQYF. Here the CDR3 DNA reads TGTGCCAGCAGCCTTAGGACTAGGGGGGGCTACGAGCAGTACTTC.

On this clonotype: The junction and the germline gene differ at one end; a read error may be behind it. V is TRBV6-2 or TRBV6-3 and J is TRBJ2-3, with TRBD2 matching over 10 bases. The CDR3 loop spans 17 amino acids. The V gene's germline CDR1 is MNHEY and CDR2 SVGEGT. This chain's CDR3 is CASSYPPSGRRADTRYF. DNA of the CDR3: TGTGCCAGCAGTTACCCGCCTAGCGGGAGAAGAGCAGATACGCGGTATTTT.

V and J are TRBV18 and TRBJ2-7, with 8 bases that match TRBD1. Germline lookup yields CDR1 KGHSH and CDR2 LQKENI. The CDR3 sequence is 14 residues long. V shed 1 base and J 7 bases; nucleotides not matched to a gene: 6. The CDR3 is CASSPRTGKGEQYF. The CDR3 region has the DNA TGTGCCAGCTCACCACGGACAGGGAAGGGGGAGCAGTACTTC. The full variable domain, in which reference TRBV18 and TRBJ2-7 provide the parts outside the CDR3, is NAGVMQNPRHLVRRRGQEARLRCSPMKGHSHVYWYRQLPEEGLKFMVYLQKENIIDESGMPKERFSAEFPKEGPSILRIQQVVRGDSAAYFCASSPRTGKGEQYFGPGTRLTVT.

In this sample, this clonotype turned up once. The rearrangement links TRBV11-1 to TRBJ2-6; 9 bases line up with TRBD1. Trimming cost V 5 bases and J 1 base; bases outside gene matches: 9. Per germline, CDR1 SGHAT and CDR2 FQDESV (reference sequence). This CDR3 has 18 residues. CDR3: CASSTGTGFQSGANVLTF. The CDR3 coding sequence is TGTGCCAGCAGCACCGGGACAGGGTTCCAGTCTGGGGCCAACGTCCTGACTTTC.

Details on this clonotype: This may stem from a read error, because a much larger clone lies one nucleotide away. V usage is TRBV20-1 and J usage is TRBJ1-1, with D perhaps matching TRBD1 (6 bases). The CDR3 runs 12 residues. Germline V gene lookup returns CDR1 DFQATT and CDR2 SNEGSKA (reference sequence). CDR3 protein: CSASEQGGEVFF. CDR3 DNA sequence: TGCAGTGCTAGCGAACAGGGCGGTGAAGTTTTCTTT.

This clonotype was seen many times. The DNA for the CDR3 is TGTGCCAGCAGCTTAGGAGGTAGCTGGGAGACCCAGTACTTC. Protein product: CASSLGGSWETQYF. The rearrangement joins TRBV7-7 to TRBJ2-5; D remains unclear. V lost 1 base, J lost 5 bases, and 11 bases lay in between. This CDR3 has 14 amino acids. CDR1 and CDR2 from the germline V gene are SSHAT and FNYEAQ (reference sequence).

Details on this clonotype: Being one base from a much bigger clone, this may be a read error. This chain uses TRBV29-1 with TRBJ2-2; 11 bases line up with TRBD2. From germline, CDR1 is SQVTM and CDR2 ANQGSEA. The CDR3 length is 16 residues. CDR3 nucleotides: TGCAGCGGTTCCGGGACTAGCGGAGCGAACATCGGGGAGCTGTTTTTT. As protein: CSGSGTSGANIGELFF.

This CDR3 reads CASSERTGEETQYF. The CDR3 region has the DNA TGTGCCAGCAGCGAAAGGACAGGAGAAGAGACCCAGTACTTC. The chain carries TRBV7-9 and TRBJ2-5; 7 nucleotides agree with TRBD1. Germline trimming cut 5 bases from V and 3 bases from J; bases unmatched to any gene: 6. The CDR3 contains 14 residues. Germline V gives CDR1 SEHNR, CDR2 FQNEAQ (reference sequence).